A selection of T cell receptor beta chains follows, all from one sample in a study of regulatory T cells in long-lasting Graves disease. TCRdb independently ran MiXCR on the multiplex PCR reads; one entry per CDR3 protein. This sample carries a few hundred thousand distinct CDR3 sequences, roughly a quarter of them seen once, and the ten largest clones take approximately 25%. The specimen was peripheral blood mononuclear cells (PBMCs), collected when the disease was refractory, from a patient treated with antithyroid drugs. These receptors all come from a female donor with Graves disease. CDR3s include the opening cysteine and the closing phenylalanine or tryptophan. D genes are given only for firm matches. Size is omitted from some rows. Given values are once, few, many or a class for expanded clones.

clone size	V gene	D gene	J gene	CDR3 DNA	CDR3 protein
few	TRBV20-1	.	TRBJ1-5	TGCAGTGCTAGAGATGGCACAGGTGGCAATCAGCCCCAGCATTTT	CSARDGTGGNQPQHF
few	TRBV20-1	TRBD1	TRBJ1-5	TGCAGTGCTAGAGTCAGGACAGGGGTGAATCAGCCCCAGCATTTT	CSARVRTGVNQPQHF
.	TRBV27	TRBD1	TRBJ1-2	TGTGCCAGCAGTTTATCCCCCAGGGGGAATGGCTACACCTTC	CASSLSPRGNGYTF
few	TRBV9	.	TRBJ1-2	TGTGCCAGCAGCCCCGCCCCGGACAGCTTTAACTATGGCTACACCTTC	CASSPAPDSFNYGYTF
.	TRBV20-1	.	TRBJ2-5	TGCAGTGCTGACCCGGACACCCGACAAGAGACCCAGTACTTC	CSADPDTRQETQYF
few	TRBV19	TRBD1	TRBJ1-5	TGTGCCAGTATTTTGACCGGGACAGGCAATCAGCCCCAGCATTTT	CASILTGTGNQPQHF
.	TRBV14	.	TRBJ1-1	TGTGCCAGCAGCCAAGATCTTAACAGAGCACAAGCTTTCTTT	CASSQDLNRAQAFF
many	TRBV6-5	TRBD2	TRBJ2-5	TGTGCCAGCAGTTACTCCGGGGGGACGGAGACCCAGTACTTC	CASSYSGGTETQYF
many	TRBV27	.	TRBJ2-1	TGTGCCAGCAGTGTGGGAAATCTAGCTCCTTCGCAGTTCTTC	CASSVGNLAPSQFF
.	TRBV10-2	TRBD1	TRBJ2-7	TGCGCCAGCAGTATAGGGACAGACTACGAGCAGTACTTC	CASSIGTDYEQYF
many	TRBV2	.	TRBJ2-4	TGTGCCAGCAGTGAAGGATCAGCCAAAAACATTCAGTACTTC	CASSEGSAKNIQYF
many	TRBV28	.	TRBJ2-4	TGTGCCAGCAGTTTGGCAGGGAGTCGTCGGGCCAAAAACATTCAGTACTTC	CASSLAGSRRAKNIQYF
few	TRBV6-2/TRBV6-3	.	TRBJ2-2	TGTGCCAGGCGTTCGGGGGCCGGGGAGCTGTTTTTT	CARRSGAGELFF
.	TRBV7-2	.	TRBJ2-1	TGTGCCAGCAGCTTAACCCGACTGAGCTCCTACAATGAGCAGTTCTTC	CASSLTRLSSYNEQFF
.	TRBV5-4	TRBD1	TRBJ1-2	TGTGCCAGCAGCCCTACCGGGACAGGGCTTTATGGAGGCTACACCTTC	CASSPTGTGLYGGYTF
.	TRBV20-1	TRBD2	TRBJ2-2	TGCAGTGCCGCTAAGACTAGCGGGAGAACCGGGGAGCTGTTTTTT	CSAAKTSGRTGELFF
few	TRBV29-1	.	TRBJ2-7	TGCAGCGTTGTCGGGGGAAGCTACGAGCAGTACTTC	CSVVGGSYEQYF
.	TRBV2	.	TRBJ1-2	TGTGCCAGCCCACTACAGGGTCTATATGGCTACACCTTC	CASPLQGLYGYTF
many	TRBV30	.	TRBJ2-2	TGTGCCTGGAGTCTTAGTAACACCGGGGAGCTGTTTTTT	CAWSLSNTGELFF
.	TRBV7-9	TRBD1	TRBJ2-7	TGTGCCAGCAGCTTAGCGCTTCTGGACAGGGGAAGATTTACCTACGAGCAGTACTTC	CASSLALLDRGRFTYEQYF
.	TRBV5-1	TRBD2	TRBJ2-3	TGCGCCAGCAGCTTGGAGGCGGGAGGGAGCACAGATACGCAGTATTTT	CASSLEAGGSTDTQYF
many	TRBV6-5	.	TRBJ1-1	TGTGCCAGCAGTTACTCGATTTGGGGTCTTACAACCATGAACACTGAAGCTTTCTTT	CASSYSIWGLTTMNTEAFF
few	TRBV5-1	.	TRBJ1-4	TGCGCCAGCAGCTTAGGCCAGTTCGCAACTAATGAAAAACTGTTTTTT	CASSLGQFATNEKLFF
.	TRBV19	.	TRBJ1-5	TGTGCCAGTAGTACCCCGACCGGGCAGCCCCAGCATTTT	CASSTPTGQPQHF
few	TRBV12-3/TRBV12-4	TRBD2	TRBJ2-4	TGTGCCAGCAGTCCACTCCAACTAGCGGGGAGGTGGGTTCAGTACTTC	CASSPLQLAGRWVQYF
.	TRBV20-1	.	TRBJ2-5	TGCAGTGCCTTACGGACTGAGGAAGAGACCCAGTACTTC	CSALRTEEETQYF
many	TRBV7-9	.	TRBJ1-1	TGTGCCAGCAGACCTCCTGACAGGAACACTGAAGCTTTCTTT	CASRPPDRNTEAFF
few	TRBV3-1	.	TRBJ2-1	TGTGCCAGCAGCCAAGATACCAGCCACGGGGACAATGAGCAGTTCTTC	CASSQDTSHGDNEQFF
.	TRBV28	.	TRBJ2-2	TGTGCCAGCAGTTTGTTGGGGGCCCTGAACACCGGGGAGCTGTTTTTT	CASSLLGALNTGELFF
.	TRBV5-1	TRBD2	TRBJ2-7	TGCGCCAGCAGCTTGGGGGGTAGCGGGAGCCAGTACGAGCAGTACTTC	CASSLGGSGSQYEQYF
few	TRBV3-1	.	TRBJ2-2	TGTGCCAGCAGCGAGCCGGTGGCCCCCGGGGAGCTGTTTTTT	CASSEPVAPGELFF
few	TRBV7-2	TRBD1	TRBJ1-2	TGTACCAGCAGCTTATCGGGACAGGGGCATGGCTACACCTTC	CTSSLSGQGHGYTF
many	TRBV15	.	TRBJ1-2	TGTGCCACCAGCAGAGTGGTTGGGCAGCACTATGGCTACACCTTC	CATSRVVGQHYGYTF
.	TRBV20-1	.	TRBJ2-5	TGCAGTGCTAGAGCGGCCCTGGAACAGCGAGAGACCCAGTACTTC	CSARAALEQRETQYF
many	TRBV12-3/TRBV12-4	TRBD1	TRBJ1-5	TGTGCCAGCATCGGACAGGGGGCGATCAATCAGCCCCAGCATTTT	CASIGQGAINQPQHF
once	TRBV7-8	.	TRBJ1-6	TGTGCCAGCAGCTTAGTCCCGAGGGGTGGTTCACCCCTCCACTTT	CASSLVPRGGSPLHF
.	TRBV7-9	.	TRBJ2-1	TGTGCCAGCAGCCGTACCTCAGGGTATGAGCAGTTCTTC	CASSRTSGYEQFF
few	TRBV10-3	.	TRBJ2-7	TGTGCCATCAGTCTTGGCAACTGGGGTCCTACGTACGAGCAGTACTTC	CAISLGNWGPTYEQYF
once	TRBV5-6	.	TRBJ2-3	TGTGCCAGCAGCTTGGAGCAGGAGTACGGCACAGATACGCAGTATTTT	CASSLEQEYGTDTQYF
.	TRBV20-1	.	TRBJ2-1	TGCAGTGCTAGAGATTCCCGAGGGTTCATCAATGAGCAGTTCTTC	CSARDSRGFINEQFF